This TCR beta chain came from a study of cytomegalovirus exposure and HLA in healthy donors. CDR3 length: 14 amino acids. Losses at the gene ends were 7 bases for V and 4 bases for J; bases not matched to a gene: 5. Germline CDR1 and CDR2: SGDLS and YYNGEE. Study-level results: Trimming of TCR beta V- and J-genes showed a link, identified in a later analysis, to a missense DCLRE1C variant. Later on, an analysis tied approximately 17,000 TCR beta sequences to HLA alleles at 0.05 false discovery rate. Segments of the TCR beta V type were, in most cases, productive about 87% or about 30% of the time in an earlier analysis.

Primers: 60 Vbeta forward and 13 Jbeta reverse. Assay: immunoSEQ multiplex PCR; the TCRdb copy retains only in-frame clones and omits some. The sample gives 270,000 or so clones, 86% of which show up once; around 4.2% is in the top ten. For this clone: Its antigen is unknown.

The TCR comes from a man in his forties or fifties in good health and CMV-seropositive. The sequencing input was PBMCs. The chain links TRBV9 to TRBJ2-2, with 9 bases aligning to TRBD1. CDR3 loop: CASGGTGRTGELFF. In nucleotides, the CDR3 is TGTGCCAGCGGAGGGACAGGGCGCACCGGGGAGCTGTTTTTT.